Below, 20 T cell receptor beta chains from the same sample are listed, as sequenced in a study of early T cells in non-severe SARS-CoV-2 infection. MiXCR, applied by TCRdb to the 5' RACE reads, yields one record per CDR3 protein. The sample has about 44,000 distinct CDR3 sequences; 5.5% to 6.5% are singletons. Sequenced sample: whole blood. These receptor sequences come from an adult who was a healthcare worker with PCR-confirmed SARS-CoV-2 infection or an uninfected control (not recorded which).

This clonotype turned up a few times. The chain joins TRBV7-2 to TRBJ2-7, with 7 nucleotides matching TRBD1. V trimming: 1 base; J trimming: 4 bases; junction bases outside the gene matches: 4. CDR3 size: 14 residues. Per germline, CDR1 SGHTA and CDR2 FQGNSA. CDR3 in amino acids: CASSLVQGRYEQYF. The CDR3 nucleotides are TGTGCCAGCAGCTTAGTACAGGGGAGATACGAGCAGTACTTC.

This clonotype was detected ten times or more. The rearrangement uses TRBV6-1 and TRBJ1-2, with D perhaps matching TRBD1 (5 bases). The germline gives CDR1 MNHNS, CDR2 SASEGT. This CDR3 contains 13 residues. Trimming cost V 6 bases and J 5 bases, with 13 bases left between them. CDR3 sequence (DNA): TGTGCCAGCAGGGAGACAGTCGATTATGGCTACACCTTC. Translated: CASRETVDYGYTF.

This chain links TRBV7-2 with TRBJ2-5; D unclear. CDR1 is SGHTA and CDR2 is FQGNSA in the germline V gene. V was pared by 1 base and J by 5 bases, with 11 bases between. The CDR3 has 14 residues. The CDR3 loop reads CASSLVGSKETQYF. The CDR3, as DNA: TGTGCCAGCAGCTTAGTGGGTAGCAAGGAGACCCAGTACTTC.

In its sample, this clonotype was seen a few times. V usage is TRBV7-9 and J usage is TRBJ1-2; D may be TRBD1 (6 bases). Deletions cut 3 bases from V and 6 bases from J, with 11 bases between. The CDR3 has 13 amino acids. CDR1 SEHNR and CDR2 FQNEAQ come from the germline V gene (reference sequence). CDR3 nucleotide sequence: TGTGCCAGCAGCTTTGGACAGTTGGATGGCTACACCTTC. It translates to CASSFGQLDGYTF.

This chain uses TRBV7-8 with TRBJ1-1; the D is unclear. V lost 3 bases to trimming and J lost 3 bases, with 8 bases between them. The CDR3 loop spans 13 amino acids. Germline lookup yields CDR1 SGHVS and CDR2 FQNEAQ. For the CDR3, the DNA is TGTGCCAGCAGCTTCGGACGGCACACTGAAGCTTTCTTT. This gives the protein CASSFGRHTEAFF.

The chain has TRBV9 and TRBJ2-1, with 7 positions matching TRBD1. The CDR3 length is 19 residues. V was pared by 2 bases and J by 3 bases, with 17 bases of the junction left unmatched. From germline, CDR1 is SGDLS and CDR2 YYNGEE. CDR3 amino acids: CASSVSGDRDREDYNEQFF. The CDR3 coding sequence is TGTGCCAGCAGCGTCAGTGGGGACCGGGACAGAGAGGACTACAATGAGCAGTTCTTC.

A few counts support this clonotype. V and J are TRBV20-1 and TRBJ1-1, with D perhaps TRBD1 (5 bases). V lost 6 bases to trimming and J lost 1 base, with 21 bases between them. Germline lookup yields CDR1 DFQATT and CDR2 SNEGSKA (reference sequence). The CDR3 has 16 amino acids. The CDR3 sequence is CSAKSGGTQKNTEAFF. The CDR3 region has the DNA TGCAGTGCAAAGTCCGGGGGGACTCAAAAGAACACTGAAGCTTTCTTT.

This clonotype was detected ten times or more. The V and J genes are TRBV7-8 and TRBJ1-4; D is unresolved. Germline-derived CDR1 and CDR2 are SGHVS and FQNEAQ. CDR3 length: 14 amino acids. V lost 1 base to trimming and J lost 7 bases, with 10 bases between them. The CDR3 DNA follows: TGTGCCAGCAGCTTAGGCGGATGCGGTGAAAAACTGTTTTTT. Translated: CASSLGGCGEKLFF. Full variable domain (rest looked up from reference TRBV7-8 and TRBJ1-4): GAGVSQSPRYKVAKRGQDVALRCDPISGHVSLFWYQQALGQGPEFLTYFQNEAQLDKSGLPSDRFFAERPEGSVSTLKIQRTQQEDSAVYLCASSLGGCGEKLFFGSGTQLSVL.

This clonotype has a count of ten or more. V and J are TRBV29-1 and TRBJ2-1; D is undetermined. V dropped 5 bases and J dropped 1 base, with 12 bases sitting between them. Germline V CDR1 and CDR2: SQVTM, ANQGSEA. The CDR3 spans 14 residues. The CDR3 sequence: CSVRVIRSYNEQFF. CDR3 DNA: TGCAGCGTTAGGGTAATTAGGTCCTACAATGAGCAGTTCTTC.

This clonotype was counted only a few times. The chain has TRBV7-6 and TRBJ1-2; D is unresolved. There are 14 residues in the CDR3. The V and J ends lost 5 bases and 4 bases respectively, with 14 bases between them. Germline V gene data show CDR1 as SGHVS and CDR2 as FNYEAQ. The CDR3 loop is CASSPHEGGYGYTF. CDR3 sequence (DNA): TGTGCCAGCAGCCCTCATGAAGGAGGCTATGGCTACACCTTC.

This clonotype has ten or more counts. The chain recombines TRBV12-3 or TRBV12-4 with TRBJ1-1; 8 bases agree with TRBD1. CDR3 size: 15 residues. J gave up 10 bases and V 3 bases, and 13 bases lay outside the gene matches. The CDR3 coding sequence is TGTGCCAGCAGTTTGGGGGACAGGCTACTGGGGAGAGCTTTCTTT. Amino acids: CASSLGDRLLGRAFF.

This clonotype has a count of ten or more. The chain is built from TRBV25-1 and TRBJ2-5, with D hard to call. With 3 bases removed from V and 5 bases from J, the gap between germline ends came to 4 bases. This CDR3 comprises 11 residues. CDR1 is MGHDK, CDR2 SYGVNS, per germline. Here the CDR3 reads CASSDVETQYF. CDR3 in DNA: TGTGCCAGCAGTGATGTGGAGACCCAGTACTTC. Full variable domain (remainder filled in from reference TRBV25-1 and TRBJ2-5): EADIYQTPRYLVIGTGKKITLECSQTMGHDKMYWYQQDPGMELHLIHYSYGVNSTEKGDLSSESTVSRIRTEHFPLTLESARPSHTSQYLCASSDVETQYFGPGTRLLVL.

This clonotype occurred many times. This sequence joins TRBV19 and TRBJ2-1; D not certain. The CDR3 covers 14 residues. Trimming cost V 1 base and J 6 bases, with 10 bases left between them. Per the germline V gene, CDR1 is LNHDA and CDR2 is SQIVND (reference sequence). The CDR3 nucleotides are TGTGCCAGTAGTATAGGGTTTTCCCGCAATGAGCAGTTCTTC. Translation: CASSIGFSRNEQFF.

This clonotype was picked up many times. This chain uses TRBV28 with TRBJ2-3, with D tentatively TRBD1 (6 bases). Germline V gene lookup returns CDR1 MDHEN and CDR2 SYDVKM. Trimming left V 5 bases short and J 3 bases short, with 12 bases between. The length of the CDR3 is 14 residues. DNA for the CDR3: TGTGCCAGCAGTGGGAACAGGGAAACAGATACGCAGTATTTT. This translates into CASSGNRETDTQYF.

This clonotype was seen only a few times. V is TRBV7-2 and J is TRBJ2-1; possible D gene TRBD2, 6 bases. CDR3 size: 18 residues. Trimming removed 5 bases from V and 4 bases from J, with 24 bases in between. Germline V gene lookup returns CDR1 SGHTA and CDR2 FQGNSA. The DNA for the CDR3 is TGTGCCAGCAGCCCCCCCCCGGTGGGACTCGCCCCTTACAATGAGCAGTTCTTC. This translates into CASSPPPVGLAPYNEQFF.

In this sample, this clonotype turned up a few times. The rearrangement links TRBV10-3 to TRBJ2-1; 10 bases line up with TRBD2. CDR1 and CDR2 (germline): ENHRY, SYGVKD. This CDR3 comprises 14 residues. The junction had 2 bases not matched to a gene; V was cut back by 4 bases and J by 5 bases. The CDR3 sequence: CAISGTSGNNEQFF. The DNA for the CDR3 is TGTGCCATCAGTGGCACTAGCGGGAACAATGAGCAGTTCTTC.

This clonotype appeared many times. The rearrangement links TRBV6-1 to TRBJ2-3; 8 bases map to TRBD1. This CDR3 contains 13 residues. Germline values: CDR1 MNHNS, CDR2 SASEGT. With 5 bases clipped from V and 6 bases from J, the junction kept 4 bases outside the gene matches. DNA for the CDR3: TGTGCCAGCAGTTTGGACAGGGCGGATACGCAGTATTTT. Amino acids: CASSLDRADTQYF.

This clonotype was picked up many times. The chain links TRBV23-1 to TRBJ2-4, with 8 positions matching TRBD1. TRBV23-1 is an open reading frame, and its role is uncertain. The V segment lost 5 bases and the J segment 6 bases; nucleotides outside the gene matches: 9. The CDR3 spans 15 residues. As DNA, the CDR3 is TGCGCCAGCAGTAAGGACAGGGATCGGGGAAACATTCAGTACTTC. It codes for CASSKDRDRGNIQYF.

This clonotype came up many times. This chain connects TRBV20-1 to TRBJ2-3; 15 nucleotides line up with TRBD2. The CDR3 has 15 amino acids. V lost 3 bases to trimming and J lost 4 bases; unmatched junction nucleotides: 2. Germline V gene sequence: CDR1 DFQATT, CDR2 SNEGSKA (reference sequence). The CDR3 DNA follows: TGCAGTGCTAGTGGGACTAGCGGGGGGTCAGATACGCAGTATTTT. Translating it yields CSASGTSGGSDTQYF.

The chain uses TRBV11-2 and TRBJ2-3, with D unresolved. The CDR3 spans 14 residues. V lost 4 bases, J lost 4 bases, and 12 bases lay in between. Germline values: CDR1 SGHAT, CDR2 FQNNGV. The CDR3 DNA follows: TGTGCCAGCAGCTCGCAACAGAGCTCAGATACGCAGTATTTT. Translated: CASSSQQSSDTQYF.